The entry below gives a single T cell receptor beta chain sequence along with its context. The treatment is: oral pan-JAK inhibitor, 5-10 mg twice daily. This entry comes from a study of CD8+ T cells in alopecia areata. The V gene lost 5 bases and the J gene lost 3 bases, with 7 bases spanning the gap. Germline V gene data show CDR1 as GTSNPN and CDR2 as SVGIG (reference sequence). The CDR3 runs to 11 residues. The sequencing template was cDNA reverse transcribed from extracted RNA. TCRdb's table, derived via immunoSEQ multiplex PCR, lists solely in-frame clones and lacks some. The sample has roughly 110,000 clones, roughly three fifths seen once.

The material sequenced was CD8+ T cells sorted from blood, taken at week 24, from a patient treated with tofacitinib. The chain couples TRBV30 to TRBJ1-1; the D is unclear. The receptor's source is a human donor with alopecia areata. This CDR3 reads CAWARDTEAFF. The DNA of the CDR3 is TGTGCCTGGGCACGGGACACTGAAGCTTTCTTT.